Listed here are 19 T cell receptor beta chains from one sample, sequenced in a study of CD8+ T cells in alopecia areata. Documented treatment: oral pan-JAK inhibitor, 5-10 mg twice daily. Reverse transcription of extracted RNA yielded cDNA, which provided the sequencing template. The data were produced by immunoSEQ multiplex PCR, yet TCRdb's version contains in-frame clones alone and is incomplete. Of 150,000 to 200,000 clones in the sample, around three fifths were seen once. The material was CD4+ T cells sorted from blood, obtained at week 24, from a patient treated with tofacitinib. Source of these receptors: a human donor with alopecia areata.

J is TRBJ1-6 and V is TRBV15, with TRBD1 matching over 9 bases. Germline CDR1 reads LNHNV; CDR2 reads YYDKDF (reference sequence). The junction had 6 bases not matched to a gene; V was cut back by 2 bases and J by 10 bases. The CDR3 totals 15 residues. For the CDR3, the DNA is TGTGCCACCAGCAGAACCGGGACAGGGTTCTCACCCCTCCACTTT. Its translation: CATSRTGTGFSPLHF.

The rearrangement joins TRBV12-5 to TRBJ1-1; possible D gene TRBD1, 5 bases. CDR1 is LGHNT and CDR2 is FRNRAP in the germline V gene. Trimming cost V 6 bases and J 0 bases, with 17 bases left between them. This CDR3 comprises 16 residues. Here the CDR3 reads CASGPGVGVVNTEAFF. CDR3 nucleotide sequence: TGTGCTAGTGGACCGGGGGTGGGAGTGGTGAACACTGAAGCTTTCTTT.

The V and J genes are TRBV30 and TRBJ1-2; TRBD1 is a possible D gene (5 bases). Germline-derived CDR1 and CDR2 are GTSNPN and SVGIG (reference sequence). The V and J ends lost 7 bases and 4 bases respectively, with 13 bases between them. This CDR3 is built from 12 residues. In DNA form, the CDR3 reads TGTGCCTTTGGTTGGGGCCCCTATGGCTACACCTTC. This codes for CAFGWGPYGYTF.

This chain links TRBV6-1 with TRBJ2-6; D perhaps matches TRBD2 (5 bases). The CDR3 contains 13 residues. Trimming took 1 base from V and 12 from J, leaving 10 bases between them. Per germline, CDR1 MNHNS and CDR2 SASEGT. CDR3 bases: TGTGCCAGCAGTGAAGGGCCGGGATTCGTCCTGACTTTC. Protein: CASSEGPGFVLTF.

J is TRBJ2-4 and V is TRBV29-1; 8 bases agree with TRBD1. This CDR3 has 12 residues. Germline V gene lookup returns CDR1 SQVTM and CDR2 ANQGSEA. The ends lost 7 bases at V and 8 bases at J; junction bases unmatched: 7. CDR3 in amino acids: CSARTGTDIQYF. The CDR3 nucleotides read TGCAGCGCCAGGACAGGGACGGACATTCAGTACTTC.

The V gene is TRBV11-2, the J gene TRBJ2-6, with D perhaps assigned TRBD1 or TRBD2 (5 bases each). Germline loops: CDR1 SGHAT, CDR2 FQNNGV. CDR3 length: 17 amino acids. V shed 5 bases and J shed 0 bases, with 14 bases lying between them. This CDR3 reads CASSPVVGTSGANVLTF. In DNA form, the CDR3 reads TGTGCCAGCAGCCCTGTGGTCGGGACCTCTGGGGCCAACGTCCTGACTTTC.

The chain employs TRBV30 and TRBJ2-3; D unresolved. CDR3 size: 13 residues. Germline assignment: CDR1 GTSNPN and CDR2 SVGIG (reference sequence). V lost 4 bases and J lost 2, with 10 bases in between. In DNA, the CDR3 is TGTGCCTGGAAAGTTAAGGCCACAGATACGCAGTATTTT. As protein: CAWKVKATDTQYF.

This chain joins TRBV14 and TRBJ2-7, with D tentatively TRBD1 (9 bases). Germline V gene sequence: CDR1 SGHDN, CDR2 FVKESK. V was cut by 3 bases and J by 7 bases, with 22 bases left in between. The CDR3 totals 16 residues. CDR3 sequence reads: CASSHRGGQGAEEQYF. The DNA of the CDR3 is TGTGCCAGCAGCCACCGGGGGGGACAGGGTGCGGAAGAGCAGTACTTC.

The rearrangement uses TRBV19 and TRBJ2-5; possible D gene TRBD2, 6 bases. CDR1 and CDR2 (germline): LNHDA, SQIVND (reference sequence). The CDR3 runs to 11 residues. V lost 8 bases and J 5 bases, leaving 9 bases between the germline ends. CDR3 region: CASAGRETQYF. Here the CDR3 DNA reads TGTGCCAGTGCGGGAAGGGAGACCCAGTACTTC.

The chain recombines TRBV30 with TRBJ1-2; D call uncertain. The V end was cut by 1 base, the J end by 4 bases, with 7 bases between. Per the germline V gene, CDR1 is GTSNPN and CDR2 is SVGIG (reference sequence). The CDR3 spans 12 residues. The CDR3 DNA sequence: TGTGCCTGGAGTGGGAATACCTATGGCTACACCTTC. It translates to CAWSGNTYGYTF.

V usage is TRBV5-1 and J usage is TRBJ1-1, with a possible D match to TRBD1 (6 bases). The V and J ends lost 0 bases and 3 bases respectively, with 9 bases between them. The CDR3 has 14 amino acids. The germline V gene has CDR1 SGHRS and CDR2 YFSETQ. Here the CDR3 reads CASSLEGGYTEAFF. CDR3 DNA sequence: TGCGCCAGCAGCTTGGAAGGGGGGTACACTGAAGCTTTCTTT.

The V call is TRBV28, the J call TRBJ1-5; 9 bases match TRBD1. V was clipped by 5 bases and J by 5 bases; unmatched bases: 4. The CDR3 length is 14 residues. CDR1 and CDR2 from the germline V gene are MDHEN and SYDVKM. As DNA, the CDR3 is TGTGCCAGCAGTACGGGACAGGGTTATCAGCCCCAGCATTTT. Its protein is CASSTGQGYQPQHF.

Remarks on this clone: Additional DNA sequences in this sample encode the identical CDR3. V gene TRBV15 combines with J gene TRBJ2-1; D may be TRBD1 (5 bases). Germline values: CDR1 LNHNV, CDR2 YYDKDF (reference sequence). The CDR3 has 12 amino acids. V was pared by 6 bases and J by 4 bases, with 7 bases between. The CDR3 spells CATSSGYNEQFF. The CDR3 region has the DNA TGTGCCACCAGTTCAGGGTACAATGAGCAGTTCTTC.

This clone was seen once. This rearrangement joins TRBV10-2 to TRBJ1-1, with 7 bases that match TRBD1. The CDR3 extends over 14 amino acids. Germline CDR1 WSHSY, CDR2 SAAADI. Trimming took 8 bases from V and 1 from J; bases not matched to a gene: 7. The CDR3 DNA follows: TGCGCCAGCGTCGCCGGGACAGCGAACACTGAAGCTTTCTTT. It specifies CASVAGTANTEAFF.

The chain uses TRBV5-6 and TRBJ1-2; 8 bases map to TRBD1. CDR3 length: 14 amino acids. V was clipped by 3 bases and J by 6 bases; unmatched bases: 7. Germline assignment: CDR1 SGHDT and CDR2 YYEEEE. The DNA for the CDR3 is TGTGCCAGCAGCTCCCGGACAGGGAATCATGGCTACACCTTC. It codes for CASSSRTGNHGYTF. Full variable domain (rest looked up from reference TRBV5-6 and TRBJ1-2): DAGVTQSPTHLIKTRGQQVTLRCSPKSGHDTVSWYQQALGQGPQFIFQYYEEEERQRGNFPDRFSGHQFPNYSSELNVNALLLGDSALYLCASSSRTGNHGYTFGSGTRLTVV.

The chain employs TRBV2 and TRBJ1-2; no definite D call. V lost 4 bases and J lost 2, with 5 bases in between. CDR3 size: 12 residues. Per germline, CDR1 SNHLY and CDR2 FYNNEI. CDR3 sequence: CASSAQNYGYTF. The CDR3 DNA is TGTGCCAGCAGTGCACAGAACTATGGCTACACCTTC.

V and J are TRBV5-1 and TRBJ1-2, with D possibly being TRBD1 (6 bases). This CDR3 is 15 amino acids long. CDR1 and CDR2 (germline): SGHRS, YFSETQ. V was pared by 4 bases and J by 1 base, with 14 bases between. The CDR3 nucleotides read TGCGCCAGCAGCCCCAAAACAGGGAATAACTATGGCTACACCTTC. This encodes CASSPKTGNNYGYTF.

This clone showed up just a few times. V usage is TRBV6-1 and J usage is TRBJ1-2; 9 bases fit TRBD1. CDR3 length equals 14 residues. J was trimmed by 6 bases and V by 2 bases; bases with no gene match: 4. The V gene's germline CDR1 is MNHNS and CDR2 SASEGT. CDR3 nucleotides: TGTGCCAGCAGTGAATCCGGGACAGGGAATGGCTACACCTTC. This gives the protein CASSESGTGNGYTF.

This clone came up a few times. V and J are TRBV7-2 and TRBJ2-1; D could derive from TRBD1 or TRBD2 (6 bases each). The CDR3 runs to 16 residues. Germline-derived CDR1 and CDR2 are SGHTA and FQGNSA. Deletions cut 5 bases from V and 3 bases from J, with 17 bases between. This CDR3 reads CASSRPRGPHYNEQFF. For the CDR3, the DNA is TGTGCCAGCAGCAGACCCCGGGGGCCCCACTACAATGAGCAGTTCTTC.